These 5 T cell receptor beta chains originate from one sample sequenced in a study of blood T cells in healthy people across ages. For the second PCR, which ran for about 6 to 11 cycles, a sample-barcoded 5' primer and a J-beta primer mix were used. TCRdb re-called the 5' RACE reads with MiXCR, one entry per CDR3 protein. The sample holds around 990,000 distinct CDR3 sequences, 35% to 45% seen once. Sequencing was performed on blood. The source is a man between 18 and 29 years old in good health.

The rearrangement uses TRBV12-3 or TRBV12-4 and TRBJ1-6; D gene unclear. V was pared by 3 bases and J by 2 bases, with 14 bases between. The CDR3 spans 17 residues. The CDR3 spells CASSFHPGRAYNSPLHF. Written as DNA, the CDR3 is TGTGCCAGCAGTTTCCATCCGGGCCGAGCCTATAATTCACCCCTCCACTTT.

The gene calls are TRBV12-3 or TRBV12-4 and TRBJ2-2, with D perhaps TRBD2 (6 bases). The CDR3 is made up of 16 amino acids. Trimming took 2 bases from V and 7 from J, leaving 17 bases between them. This CDR3 reads CASSLRDSRRYGELFF. CDR3 sequence (DNA): TGTGCCAGCAGTTTAAGGGACTCAAGGAGGTACGGGGAGCTGTTTTTT.

This rearrangement joins TRBV6-2 or TRBV6-3 to TRBJ1-1; 7 bases line up with TRBD1. The J segment lost 6 bases and the V segment lost 0 bases, leaving 7 bases of the junction unmatched. The V gene's germline CDR1 is MNHEY and CDR2 SVGEGT. The CDR3 length is 15 residues. The CDR3: CASSYSRPGGPEAFF. The DNA of the CDR3 is TGTGCCAGCAGTTACTCAAGGCCAGGGGGGCCTGAAGCTTTCTTT.

The rearrangement joins TRBV12-3 or TRBV12-4 to TRBJ1-1, with D hard to call. The CDR3 spans 12 residues. The ends were cut back, 7 bases at V and 7 bases at J, with 13 bases in the middle. CDR3 loop: CASTNSGIEAFF. Here the CDR3 DNA reads TGTGCCAGCACCAACAGCGGAATTGAAGCTTTCTTT.

This clonotype was picked up many times. This sequence joins TRBV5-1 and TRBJ2-3; D is unclear. Germline V gene lookup returns CDR1 SGHRS and CDR2 YFSETQ. The V end lost 1 base, the J end lost 5 bases, and 5 bases lay between the germline ends. The CDR3 has 12 residues. CDR3 DNA: TGCGCCAGCAGCTTGATGGGAGATACGCAGTATTTT. It yields the protein CASSLMGDTQYF.